Each of the 32 T cell receptor beta chains below was sequenced from the same sample in a study of graft-versus-host responses after intestinal transplantation. Method: immunoSEQ multiplex PCR; TCRdb's copy keeps in-frame clones and lacks some. This sample yields about 70,000 clones, of which roughly 90% are seen a single time; less than 5% belongs to the top ten. The antigens for these receptors are not known. Source: unstimulated CD8+ T cells sorted from spleen or lymph node cells, taken before transplant. The source is a human donor who was the organ donor for an intestinal transplant.

The chain carries TRBV10-3 and TRBJ2-7; 8 bases are shared with TRBD1. Trimming took 11 bases from V and 3 from J; bases not matched to a gene: 9. Germline V gene sequence: CDR1 ENHRY, CDR2 SYGVKD. The CDR3 loop spans 13 amino acids. In nucleotides, the CDR3 is TGTGCCGCCTGCGAAGGACAGGGCTACGAGCAGTACGTC. Its protein is CAACEGQGYEQYV.

The CDR3 nucleotides are TGTGCCAGCAGTGGGACTAGCGGGGGGTCAGATACGCAGTATTTT. It is translated as CASSGTSGGSDTQYF. The chain has TRBV6-4 and TRBJ2-3, with 14 bases lining up with TRBD2. The germline CDR1 and CDR2 sequences are MRHNA and SNTAGT. V lost 4 bases to trimming and J lost 4 bases; unmatched junction nucleotides: 1. The length of the CDR3 is 15 residues.

The chain joins TRBV15 to TRBJ1-5; D is ambiguous. The CDR3 runs 16 residues. Germline V CDR1 and CDR2: LNHNV, YYDKDF (reference sequence). V was cut by 0 bases and J by 4 bases, with 13 bases left in between. In nucleotides, the CDR3 is TGTGCCACCAGCAGAGACCTAGATTGGATAAATCAGCCCCAGCATTTT. It translates to CATSRDLDWINQPQHF.

The V and J genes are TRBV14 and TRBJ1-2; the D is unclear. V lost 3 bases and J lost 1, with 21 bases in between. Germline V gene sequence: CDR1 SGHDN, CDR2 FVKESK. The CDR3 covers 18 residues. CDR3 nucleotides: TGTGCCAGCAGCCAGCGGGTTGAGACGCCAGAAATTAACTATGGCTACACCTTC. Amino acid sequence: CASSQRVETPEINYGYTF.

This chain links TRBV6-4 with TRBJ2-1, with D possibly TRBD2 on 6 matching bases. The CDR3 length is 16 residues. The germline gives CDR1 MRHNA, CDR2 SNTAGT. With 2 bases removed from V and 0 bases from J, the gap between germline ends came to 11 bases. Written as DNA, the CDR3 is TGTGCCAGCAGTGACGAGGGAGGCAGCTCCTACAATGAGCAGTTCTTC. As protein: CASSDEGGSSYNEQFF.

This clone was seen more than once but under ten times. This chain connects TRBV29-1 to TRBJ2-2; 9 bases agree with TRBD1. The V and J ends lost 5 bases and 6 bases, in that order; junction bases with no gene match: 7. The CDR3 is made up of 14 amino acids. Germline assignment: CDR1 SQVTM and CDR2 ANQGSEA. In DNA form, the CDR3 reads TGCAGCGTTCTTGGACAGGGGCTCGCCGGGGAGCTGTTTTTT. Its translation is CSVLGQGLAGELFF.

The CDR3 DNA sequence: TGCGCCAGCAGCTTGTGGGGACAGGGGGTCCTTGGCTACACCTTC. Translation gives CASSLWGQGVLGYTF. J is TRBJ1-2 and V is TRBV5-1; the match to TRBD1 covers 11 bases. Losses at the gene ends were 1 base for V and 7 bases for J; bases not matched to a gene: 6. The CDR3 has 15 residues. Germline CDR1 SGHRS, CDR2 YFSETQ.

This clone was seen a handful of times. The chain is built from TRBV6-4 and TRBJ2-6; a possible D gene is TRBD2 (6 bases). Germline assignment: CDR1 MRHNA and CDR2 SNTAGT. The V and J ends lost 5 bases and 0 bases respectively, with 11 bases between them. CDR3 size: 16 residues. CDR3 amino acids: CASSNSGSSGANVLTF. CDR3 nucleotides: TGTGCCAGCAGTAATAGCGGTTCCTCTGGGGCCAACGTCCTGACTTTC.

The chain carries TRBV30 and TRBJ1-6, with 10 nucleotides matching TRBD1. Trimming cost V 4 bases and J 4 bases; bases outside gene matches: 7. CDR3 length: 16 amino acids. Germline values: CDR1 GTSNPN, CDR2 SVGIG (reference sequence). The CDR3 loop is CAWTRDRGLYNSPLHF. CDR3 DNA: TGTGCCTGGACCCGAGACAGGGGGCTTTATAATTCACCCCTCCACTTT. Full variable domain (rest looked up from reference TRBV30 and TRBJ1-6): SQTIHQWPATLVQPVGSPLSLECTVEGTSNPNLYWYRQAAGRGLQLLFYSVGIGQISSEVPQNLSASRPQDRQFILSSKKLLLSDSGFYLCAWTRDRGLYNSPLHFGNGTRLTVT.

CDR3 sequence (DNA): TGTGCCAGCAGCTTTCACAGGGGCGGCGAGCAGTACGTC. It is translated as CASSFHRGGEQYV. The chain recombines TRBV5-8 with TRBJ2-7; TRBD1 matches 7 bases. The V and J ends lost 2 bases and 6 bases, in that order; junction bases with no gene match: 5. Germline V gene lookup returns CDR1 SGHTS and CDR2 YDEGEE. This CDR3 spans 13 amino acids.

The V gene is TRBV7-9, the J gene TRBJ2-7; maybe TRBD2 (7 bases). Trimming shortened V by 3 bases and J by 5 bases, and 17 bases separated the two germline ends. This CDR3 has 15 amino acids. Per the germline V gene, CDR1 is SEHNR and CDR2 is FQNEAQ (reference sequence). In DNA form, the CDR3 reads TGTGCCAGCAGCTTCGCGGGGGCCGGAGTCCACGAGCAGTACGTC. It translates to CASSFAGAGVHEQYV.

The rearrangement links TRBV6-5 to TRBJ1-3; no firm D call. The CDR3 loop spans 14 amino acids. With 6 bases removed from V and 0 bases from J, the gap between germline ends came to 9 bases. Germline V gives CDR1 MNHEY, CDR2 SVGAGI. The DNA for the CDR3 is TGTGCCAGCAGATTCACAAGCTCTGGAAACACCATATATTTT. Its protein is CASRFTSSGNTIYF.

The V call is TRBV7-9, the J call TRBJ1-3, with a tentative D call TRBD1 (5 bases). Germline values: CDR1 SEHNR, CDR2 FQNEAQ (reference sequence). The CDR3 has 16 amino acids. Between the trimmed V and J ends, which lost 4 bases and 2 bases, there was a span of 15 bases. The CDR3 spells CASSSFLGGAGNTIYF. In DNA form, the CDR3 reads TGTGCCAGCAGCTCCTTTTTGGGGGGAGCTGGAAACACCATATATTTT. The full variable domain, with the rest looked up from reference TRBV7-9 and TRBJ1-3, is DTGVSQNPRHKITKRGQNVTFRCDPISEHNRLYWYRQTLGQGPEFLTYFQNEAQLEKSRLLSDRFSAERPKGSFSTLEIQRTEQGDSAMYLCASSSFLGGAGNTIYFGEGSWLTVV.

The rearrangement uses TRBV7-9 and TRBJ2-3, with 10 bases fitting TRBD2. CDR3 length: 16 amino acids. V was pared by 4 bases and J by 5 bases, with 9 bases of the junction left unmatched. From germline, CDR1 is SEHNR and CDR2 FQNEAQ (reference sequence). In nucleotides, the CDR3 is TGTGCCAGCAGCTCAGAAGCGGGGGGGCCGGGAGATACGCAGTATTTT. This encodes CASSSEAGGPGDTQYF.

The gene calls are TRBV27 and TRBJ2-2, with D maybe TRBD2 (5 bases). The CDR3 runs to 13 residues. Germline CDR1 is MNHEY and CDR2 is SMNVEV (reference sequence). V was cut by 2 bases and J by 7 bases, with 8 bases left in between. The CDR3 DNA is TGTGCCAGCAGTTTAACGGGGAACGGGGAGCTGTTTTTT. This encodes CASSLTGNGELFF.

This chain connects TRBV7-9 to TRBJ2-5; D may be TRBD2 (6 bases). The germline V gene encodes CDR1 SEHNR and CDR2 FQNEAQ (reference sequence). CDR3 length: 14 residues. V gave up 5 bases and J gave up 4 bases, with 14 bases separating them. CDR3 nucleotide sequence: TGTGCCAGCAGCCATCCATCCGGGGGAGAGACCCAGTACTTC. This encodes CASSHPSGGETQYF.

This rearrangement joins TRBV10-3 to TRBJ2-3, with 8 bases aligning to TRBD2. V shed 6 bases and J 4 bases; nucleotides not matched to a gene: 12. The CDR3 runs 16 residues. The germline gives CDR1 ENHRY, CDR2 SYGVKD. CDR3 loop: CAISGESGGEADTQYF. CDR3 nucleotides: TGTGCCATCAGCGGGGAGAGCGGGGGAGAGGCAGATACGCAGTATTTT.

This chain links TRBV18 with TRBJ1-4; TRBD1 is a possible D gene (5 bases). Germline V gene data show CDR1 as KGHSH and CDR2 as LQKENI. The germline V and J ends were trimmed by 2 bases and 8 bases, with 18 bases remaining between them. The CDR3 has 16 residues. The CDR3 protein is CASSPGMEWGGEKLFF. The CDR3 DNA is TGTGCCAGCTCACCAGGGATGGAATGGGGCGGAGAAAAACTGTTTTTT. Together with reference TRBV18 and TRBJ1-4, the CDR3 gives the full variable domain: NAGVMQNPRHLVRRRGQEARLRCSPMKGHSHVYWYRQLPEEGLKFMVYLQKENIIDESGMPKERFSAEFPKEGPSILRIQQVVRGDSAAYFCASSPGMEWGGEKLFFGSGTQLSVL.

The V call is TRBV5-5, the J call TRBJ2-1; a weak D match, TRBD1 (6 bases). CDR1 and CDR2 (germline): SGHKS, YYEKEE (reference sequence). V lost 3 bases and J 4 bases, leaving 17 bases between the germline ends. This CDR3 spans 16 amino acids. The CDR3 DNA follows: TGTGCCAGCAGCTCGTTCCCGAGACAGGCTTACAATGAGCAGTTCTTC. Protein product: CASSSFPRQAYNEQFF.

V and J are TRBV29-1 and TRBJ2-1; D may be TRBD2 (6 bases). This CDR3 spans 17 amino acids. Per the germline V gene, CDR1 is SQVTM and CDR2 is ANQGSEA. Trimming stripped 6 bases from V and 0 bases from J, with 21 bases between. This CDR3 reads CSVIPRTTRSSYNEQFF. The CDR3 region has the DNA TGCAGCGTCATTCCCCGGACTACCCGGAGCTCCTACAATGAGCAGTTCTTC.

The rearrangement links TRBV15 to TRBJ2-2; 10 bases are shared with TRBD2. V gave up 9 bases and J gave up 0 bases; unmatched junction bases: 10. The CDR3 contains 17 residues. Germline values: CDR1 LNHNV, CDR2 YYDKDF (reference sequence). In DNA form, the CDR3 reads TGTGCCACGAGCGGGGGGGCCAGGGAAGCGAACACCGGGGAGCTGTTTTTT. Translation: CATSGGAREANTGELFF.

V is TRBV6-1 and J is TRBJ1-6; D is unresolved. Trimming removed 8 bases at V and 9 bases at J, with 20 bases between. Germline V gene sequence: CDR1 MNHNS, CDR2 SASEGT. The CDR3 has 15 amino acids. The CDR3 sequence is CASRPQLPSGSPLHF. CDR3 nucleotide sequence: TGTGCCAGCCGTCCCCAGCTTCCTTCGGGTTCACCCCTCCACTTT.

This chain uses TRBV25-1 with TRBJ2-2, with TRBD1 matching over 8 bases. V lost 1 base and J lost 7; bases outside the gene matches: 5. This CDR3 is built from 15 residues. Germline CDR1 MGHDK, CDR2 SYGVNS. CDR3: CASSEFQGAVGELFF. The CDR3 nucleotides are TGTGCCAGCAGTGAATTTCAGGGGGCGGTCGGGGAGCTGTTTTTT.

The rearrangement links TRBV4-2 to TRBJ2-2; possible D gene TRBD1, 6 bases. CDR3 size: 14 residues. Per germline, CDR1 LGHNA and CDR2 YNFKEQ. Trimming left V 1 base short and J 6 bases short, with 9 bases between. The CDR3 loop reads CASSQGGQPGELFF. In DNA form, the CDR3 reads TGTGCCAGCAGCCAAGGGGGGCAGCCCGGGGAGCTGTTTTTT.

This chain connects TRBV27 to TRBJ1-2; the D gene is possibly TRBD1 (6 bases). V gave up 1 base and J gave up 6 bases, with 9 bases separating them. This CDR3 region has 13 residues. Germline V gene data show CDR1 as MNHEY and CDR2 as SMNVEV (reference sequence). CDR3: CASSLLSGDGYTF. Written as DNA, the CDR3 is TGTGCCAGCAGTTTATTATCAGGGGATGGCTACACCTTC.

The V gene is TRBV7-6, the J gene TRBJ1-5; D remains unclear. The CDR3 has 14 residues. Looked up from germline, CDR1 is SGHVS and CDR2 is FNYEAQ. Trimming took 0 bases from V and 4 from J, leaving 7 bases between them. The CDR3 DNA follows: TGTGCCAGCAGCTTAGCTGGGGAGAATCAGCCCCAGCATTTT. It codes for CASSLAGENQPQHF.

The chain recombines TRBV27 with TRBJ2-1; TRBD1 matches at 8 bases. Germline values: CDR1 MNHEY, CDR2 SMNVEV (reference sequence). V dropped 6 bases and J dropped 8; count of bases not matched to a gene: 6. The CDR3 loop spans 13 amino acids. CDR3 in amino acids: CASRETGVDEQFF. CDR3 in DNA: TGTGCCAGCAGGGAGACAGGGGTCGATGAGCAGTTCTTC.

This chain uses TRBV29-1 with TRBJ2-2; D gene uncertain. The CDR3 length is 11 residues. Trimming left V 4 bases short and J 5 bases short, with 5 bases between. Germline CDR1 and CDR2: SQVTM and ANQGSEA. CDR3 nucleotide sequence: TGCAGCGTTGCAGTAACCGGGGAGCTGTTTTTT. Encoded protein: CSVAVTGELFF.

The V gene is TRBV7-9, the J gene TRBJ2-3; 7 bases map to TRBD1. V was clipped by 5 bases and J by 2 bases; unmatched bases: 7. CDR1 SEHNR and CDR2 FQNEAQ come from the germline V gene (reference sequence). CDR3 length: 15 residues. CDR3 sequence: CASSEITGDTDTQYF. CDR3 bases: TGTGCCAGCAGCGAAATCACAGGGGACACAGATACGCAGTATTTT. Complete variable domain (other parts from reference TRBV7-9 and TRBJ2-3): DTGVSQNPRHKITKRGQNVTFRCDPISEHNRLYWYRQTLGQGPEFLTYFQNEAQLEKSRLLSDRFSAERPKGSFSTLEIQRTEQGDSAMYLCASSEITGDTDTQYFGPGTRLTVL.

This chain joins TRBV7-2 and TRBJ2-7, with 7 bases aligning to TRBD1. The V gene's germline CDR1 is SGHTA and CDR2 FQGNSA. The CDR3 runs to 14 residues. Trimming took 4 bases from V and 5 from J; bases not matched to a gene: 8. CDR3 residues: CASSSGQLWDEQYV. DNA for the CDR3: TGTGCCAGCAGCTCGGGACAGCTTTGGGACGAGCAGTACGTC.

V and J are TRBV4-1 and TRBJ2-3; 7 bases match TRBD2. J lost 3 bases, V lost 5 bases, and 8 bases had no gene match. This CDR3 spans 15 amino acids. Per germline, CDR1 MGHRA and CDR2 YSYEKL. This CDR3 reads CASSSPGEGTDTQYF. The CDR3, as DNA: TGCGCCAGCAGCTCGCCGGGGGAGGGGACAGATACGCAGTATTTT.

V and J are TRBV6-4 and TRBJ2-1; possibly TRBD2 for D (7 bases). The V gene's germline CDR1 is MRHNA and CDR2 SNTAGT. Trimming removed 2 bases at V and 6 bases at J, with 14 bases between. The CDR3 consists of 15 residues. The CDR3 DNA sequence: TGTGCCAGCAGTGACGGGGGGGCCAACATCAATGAGCAGTTCTTC. It codes for CASSDGGANINEQFF.